One sample yielded the 30 T cell receptor beta chains listed below, sequenced in a study of CD8 T cells in Susac syndrome. Random-hexamer reverse transcription was applied to roughly 0.5 to 1 ug RNA. MiXCR, run by TCRdb on the immunoSEQ multiplex PCR reads, gives a single entry per CDR3 protein. Among some 180,000 distinct CDR3 sequences listed, about 93% were seen once. Sequenced input: CD4+ T cells from PBMCs. Receptors originate from a human donor with Susac syndrome.

The chain employs TRBV30 and TRBJ2-7, with D unclear. The CDR3 has 11 residues. CDR1 and CDR2 (germline): GTSNPN, SVGIG (reference sequence). V was clipped by 2 bases and J by 0 bases, with 2 bases between them. CDR3 residues: CAWSSSYEQYF. CDR3 sequence (DNA): TGTGCCTGGAGTTCCTCCTACGAGCAGTACTTC.

The rearrangement joins TRBV18 to TRBJ2-1, with a tentative D call TRBD1 (5 bases). The V end was cut by 1 base, the J end by 0 bases, with 7 bases between. Germline CDR1 KGHSH, CDR2 LQKENI. The CDR3 is 15 amino acids. The CDR3 reads CASSPRGGSYNEQFF. In DNA form, the CDR3 reads TGTGCCAGCTCACCACGGGGCGGCTCCTACAATGAGCAGTTCTTC.

V is TRBV20-1 and J is TRBJ1-2, with 10 bases identical to TRBD1. J lost 7 bases, V lost 5 bases, and 13 bases had no gene match. This CDR3 has 15 residues. Germline V lookup: CDR1 DFQATT, CDR2 SNEGSKA (reference sequence). The CDR3 loop reads CSAHKTGGLRGGYTF. DNA of the CDR3: TGCAGTGCTCACAAGACAGGGGGCTTGAGAGGTGGCTACACCTTC.

The genes are TRBV6-6 and TRBJ1-1; D unresolved. Deletions cut 2 bases from V and 0 bases from J, with 10 bases between. The germline V gene encodes CDR1 MNHNY and CDR2 SVGAGI (reference sequence). This CDR3 contains 15 residues. CDR3 region: CASSYVNHMNTEAFF. CDR3 DNA: TGTGCCAGCAGTTACGTAAACCACATGAACACTGAAGCTTTCTTT.

The chain combines TRBV4-2 with TRBJ2-1, with D tentatively TRBD2 (6 bases). Looked up from germline, CDR1 is LGHNA and CDR2 is YNFKEQ. The CDR3 spans 17 residues. Trimming took off 0 bases at V and 9 bases at J, with 21 bases between the two ends. The CDR3 protein is CASSQDSRGGSFGEQFF. For the CDR3, the DNA is TGTGCCAGCAGCCAAGATTCACGGGGAGGAAGTTTTGGTGAGCAGTTCTTC.

J is TRBJ1-5 and V is TRBV20-1; 9 positions agree with TRBD1. This CDR3 spans 15 amino acids. Germline V gene lookup returns CDR1 DFQATT and CDR2 SNEGSKA (reference sequence). Trimming at V came to 5 bases and at J to 2 bases, leaving 7 bases not matched to a gene. The CDR3 nucleotides read TGCAGTGCTCACAGGGGGCGCGGGGGCAATCAGCCCCAGCATTTT. It codes for CSAHRGRGGNQPQHF.

The V gene is TRBV11-3, the J gene TRBJ1-1; D is undetermined. Trimming removed 4 bases from V and 4 bases from J, with 16 bases in between. The length of the CDR3 is 15 residues. CDR1 SGHNT and CDR2 YENEEA come from the germline V gene. As DNA, the CDR3 is TGTGCCAGCAGCTCCTCGGGAGGGCTGGGCACTGAAGCTTTCTTT. Its translation is CASSSSGGLGTEAFF.

This sequence joins TRBV4-2 and TRBJ2-5; perhaps TRBD2 as D (5 bases). V shed 4 bases and J shed 4 bases, with 16 bases lying between them. The V gene's germline CDR1 is LGHNA and CDR2 YNFKEQ. The CDR3 length is 15 residues. CDR3 protein: CASSPSLTTGETQYF. CDR3 in DNA: TGTGCCAGCAGCCCGAGCCTGACTACTGGAGAGACCCAGTACTTC.

This clonotype was detected only a few times. The V gene is TRBV14, the J gene TRBJ2-1; 7 nucleotides agree with TRBD2. Germline V gene data show CDR1 as SGHDN and CDR2 as FVKESK. The CDR3 loop spans 14 amino acids. Losses at the gene ends were 0 bases for V and 12 bases for J; bases not matched to a gene: 8. CDR3 nucleotide sequence: TGTGCCAGCAGCCAAGAGCTAGCGGTGCAGGGGCAGTTCTTC. Residues: CASSQELAVQGQFF.

In DNA form, the CDR3 reads TGTGCCAGCAGCTCCGACAGGGGGTTCACCGACGAGCAGTACTTC. It is translated as CASSSDRGFTDEQYF. V usage is TRBV7-9 and J usage is TRBJ2-7, with 9 positions matching TRBD1. Trimming removed 4 bases from V and 5 bases from J; junction bases left unmatched: 9. This CDR3 is built from 15 residues. Looked up from germline, CDR1 is SEHNR and CDR2 is FQNEAQ (reference sequence).

This clonotype was counted a single time. The chain employs TRBV20-1 and TRBJ1-5, with D uncertain. Germline V gene lookup returns CDR1 DFQATT and CDR2 SNEGSKA (reference sequence). V was clipped by 0 bases and J by 2 bases, with 8 bases between them. The CDR3 runs to 14 residues. The CDR3 bases are TGCAGTGCTAGAGAGGGCGAAGGCAATCAGCCCCAGCATTTT. This codes for CSAREGEGNQPQHF.

This clonotype was seen only once. The CDR3 bases are TGTGCCAGCAGTTTTGGTCAGCCACGCTACGAGCAGTACTTC. Amino acids: CASSFGQPRYEQYF. V and J are TRBV28 and TRBJ2-7, with D unresolved. CDR1 MDHEN and CDR2 SYDVKM come from the germline V gene. The CDR3 is 14 residues long. V lost 3 bases and J lost 3, with 12 bases in between.

This clonotype was seen just once. This rearrangement joins TRBV7-2 to TRBJ1-3; 9 bases fit TRBD1. The CDR3 is 15 residues long. The germline V gene encodes CDR1 SGHTA and CDR2 FQGNSA. Trimming at V came to 7 bases and at J to 0 bases, leaving 4 bases not matched to a gene. The CDR3 sequence: CASTTGGSSGNTIYF. The CDR3 DNA reads TGTGCCAGCACCACAGGGGGCTCCTCTGGAAACACCATATATTTT.

This clonotype showed up just a few times. The chain employs TRBV5-1 and TRBJ2-7; D not certain. V dropped 4 bases and J dropped 0 bases, with 17 bases sitting between them. CDR3 length: 16 residues. Germline CDR1 SGHRS, CDR2 YFSETQ. The CDR3 protein is CASSPGPPLSSYEQYF. CDR3 nucleotide sequence: TGCGCCAGCAGCCCCGGACCGCCCCTGAGCTCCTACGAGCAGTACTTC.

This clonotype is a singleton in its sample. The chain couples TRBV9 to TRBJ2-7; tentative D call: TRBD1 (7 bases). Germline CDR1 and CDR2: SGDLS and YYNGEE. V was pared by 0 bases and J by 2 bases, with 12 bases between. CDR3 length equals 15 residues. CDR3 DNA sequence: TGTGCCAGCAGCGTAGGCCAGGGGGGCGCCTACGAGCAGTACTTC. Translation: CASSVGQGGAYEQYF.

The V gene is TRBV29-1, the J gene TRBJ1-4; 10 nucleotides align to TRBD1. The V gene's germline CDR1 is SQVTM and CDR2 ANQGSEA. Trimming removed 6 bases from V and 8 bases from J; junction bases left unmatched: 9. The CDR3 extends over 14 amino acids. This CDR3 reads CSVGDRGRREKLFF. The CDR3 coding sequence is TGCAGCGTGGGTGACAGGGGGCGTAGGGAAAAACTGTTTTTT. The whole variable domain, filled in from reference TRBV29-1 and TRBJ1-4, reads SAVISQKPSRDICQRGTSLTIQCQVDSQVTMMFWYRQQPGQSLTLIATANQGSEATYESGFVIDKFPISRPNLTFSTLTVSNMSPEDSSIYLCSVGDRGRREKLFFGSGTQLSVL.

The V and J genes are TRBV11-3 and TRBJ2-1, with 10 bases lining up with TRBD2. The V gene end was trimmed by 5 bases and the J gene end by 4 bases; junction bases not matched to a gene: 5. This CDR3 has 15 amino acids. The germline gives CDR1 SGHNT, CDR2 YENEEA. The CDR3 region is CASSPTTSGYNEQFF. The CDR3 DNA reads TGTGCCAGCAGCCCAACGACTAGCGGGTACAATGAGCAGTTCTTC.

The J gene is TRBJ2-1, the V gene TRBV28; D is ambiguous. V lost 5 bases, J lost 2 bases, and 16 bases lay in between. The CDR3 is 16 residues long. Germline CDR1 is MDHEN and CDR2 is SYDVKM. The CDR3 is CASSRNFGVAYNEQFF. CDR3 nucleotides: TGTGCCAGCAGTCGCAATTTCGGCGTTGCCTACAATGAGCAGTTCTTC.

The CDR3 sequence: CASSLSPGTGSNEQFF. The CDR3 DNA reads as TGCGCCAGCAGCCTCTCGCCCGGGACAGGGTCCAATGAGCAGTTCTTC. The chain carries TRBV5-1 and TRBJ2-1; the match to TRBD1 covers 9 bases. Germline assignment: CDR1 SGHRS and CDR2 YFSETQ. The CDR3 extends over 16 amino acids. After removal of 4 bases from V and 6 bases from J, the junction contained 11 bases not matched to a gene.

The chain couples TRBV20-1 to TRBJ2-5; D may be TRBD1 (6 bases). Germline CDR1 is DFQATT and CDR2 is SNEGSKA (reference sequence). V was trimmed by 0 bases and J by 0 bases, leaving 11 bases between them. There are 15 residues in the CDR3. CDR3 DNA sequence: TGCAGTGCTAGAGACAGGGGAAAAAACCAAGAGACCCAGTACTTC. Encoded protein: CSARDRGKNQETQYF.

This chain links TRBV7-6 with TRBJ2-1, with D unresolved. The germline CDR1 and CDR2 sequences are SGHVS and FNYEAQ. This CDR3 region has 15 residues. V was cut by 5 bases and J by 0 bases, with 11 bases left in between. CDR3 sequence reads: CASSLTSSSYNEQFF. CDR3 nucleotide sequence: TGTGCCAGCAGCCTCACTTCCAGCTCCTACAATGAGCAGTTCTTC.

This sequence joins TRBV2 and TRBJ2-1; D is unresolved. The germline gives CDR1 SNHLY, CDR2 FYNNEI. The CDR3 covers 12 residues. V was shortened by 6 bases and J by 6 bases, with 9 bases between the two germline ends. The CDR3 DNA reads TGTGCCAGCAGCTCAGACCTCAATGAGCAGTTCTTC. Its translation: CASSSDLNEQFF. Looking up the rest from reference TRBV2 and TRBJ2-1 gives the full variable domain: EPEVTQTPSHQVTQMGQEVILRCVPISNHLYFYWYRQILGQKVEFLVSFYNNEISEKSEIFDDQFSVERPDGSNFTLKIRSTKLEDSAMYFCASSSDLNEQFFGPGTRLTVL.

The chain joins TRBV15 to TRBJ2-3; D gene ambiguous. V was shortened by 0 bases and J by 2 bases, with 15 bases between the two germline ends. This CDR3 comprises 17 residues. The germline V gene encodes CDR1 LNHNV and CDR2 YYDKDF (reference sequence). CDR3 amino acids: CATSRDRWQWATDTQYF. The CDR3 DNA follows: TGTGCCACCAGCAGAGATCGGTGGCAGTGGGCCACAGATACGCAGTATTTT.

The V call is TRBV9, the J call TRBJ2-1, with TRBD2 matching 10 bases. Germline CDR1 and CDR2: SGDLS and YYNGEE. The CDR3 runs to 18 residues. The trim removed 0 bases at V and 7 bases at J, leaving 13 bases unmatched. The CDR3 coding sequence is TGTGCCAGCAGCGTAGGTGAAAGCGGGAGGGCGATGAGGAATGAGCAGTTCTTC. It yields the protein CASSVGESGRAMRNEQFF.

Here the CDR3 DNA reads TGTGCCAGCAGCCAGGCTGGGAAACTATTGAACTACGAGCAGTACTTC. Translation: CASSQAGKLLNYEQYF. The chain is built from TRBV3-1 and TRBJ2-7, with unresolved D. This CDR3 comprises 16 residues. The germline gives CDR1 LGHDT, CDR2 YNNKEL (reference sequence). V was clipped by 3 bases and J by 3 bases, with 18 bases between them.

The chain has TRBV2 and TRBJ1-2; D possibly corresponds to TRBD1 (6 bases). Trimming left V 8 bases short and J 13 bases short, with 14 bases between. Looked up from germline, CDR1 is SNHLY and CDR2 is FYNNEI. The CDR3 has 10 amino acids. Written as DNA, the CDR3 is TGTGCCAGCCGGGGGCCTCCGTCCACCTTC. Protein sequence: CASRGPPSTF.

Written as DNA, the CDR3 is TGTGCCAGCATTGACGAGAACACCGGGGAGCTGTTTTTT. This gives the protein CASIDENTGELFF. The genes are TRBV28 and TRBJ2-2; D remains ambiguous. Between the trimmed V and J ends, which lost 7 bases and 1 base, there was a span of 7 bases. The CDR3 runs 13 residues. The germline gives CDR1 MDHEN, CDR2 SYDVKM.

This chain connects TRBV9 to TRBJ1-3; a possible D gene is TRBD1 (5 bases). The germline V gene encodes CDR1 SGDLS and CDR2 YYNGEE. Trimming pared 0 bases from V and 2 bases from J, leaving 6 bases between. The CDR3 is 14 residues long. The CDR3 is CASSVGQPGNTIYF. The CDR3 nucleotides are TGTGCCAGCAGCGTAGGACAGCCTGGAAACACCATATATTTT.

This clonotype was recorded once. The chain carries TRBV12-3 or TRBV12-4 and TRBJ2-5, with TRBD2 matching over 7 bases. CDR3 size: 15 residues. The V segment lost 5 bases and the J segment 9 bases; nucleotides outside the gene matches: 15. Here the CDR3 DNA reads TGTGCCAGCAGTCCCCTCCGGGGGGTTTCGGGGGCCCAGTACTTC. It codes for CASSPLRGVSGAQYF.

J is TRBJ2-5 and V is TRBV20-1; D not resolved. The V and J ends lost 2 bases and 2 bases respectively, with 9 bases between them. This CDR3 is built from 13 residues. Per the germline V gene, CDR1 is DFQATT and CDR2 is SNEGSKA (reference sequence). The CDR3 bases are TGCAGTGCTAGAATGGCGGCTCAAGAGACCCAGTACTTC. It specifies CSARMAAQETQYF.